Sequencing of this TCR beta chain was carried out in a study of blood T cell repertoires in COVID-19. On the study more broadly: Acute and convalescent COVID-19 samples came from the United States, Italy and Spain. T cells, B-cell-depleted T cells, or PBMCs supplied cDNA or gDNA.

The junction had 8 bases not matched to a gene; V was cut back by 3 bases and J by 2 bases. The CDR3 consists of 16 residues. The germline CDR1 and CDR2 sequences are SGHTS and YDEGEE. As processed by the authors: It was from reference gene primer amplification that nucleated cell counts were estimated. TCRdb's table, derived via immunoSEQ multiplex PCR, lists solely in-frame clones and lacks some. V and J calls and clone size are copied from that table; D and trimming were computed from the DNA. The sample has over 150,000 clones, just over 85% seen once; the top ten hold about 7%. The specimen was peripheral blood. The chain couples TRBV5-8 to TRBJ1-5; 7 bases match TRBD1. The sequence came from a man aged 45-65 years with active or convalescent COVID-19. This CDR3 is CASSSGTASRNQPQHF. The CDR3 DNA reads TGTGCCAGCAGCTCGGGGACAGCTTCCCGCAATCAGCCCCAGCATTTT.